The 12 T cell receptor beta chains presented below share a single source sample, sequenced in a study of T cell repertoires in cytomegalovirus infection. These receptors lack a known antigen. TCRdb re-analysed the reads in MiXCR, keeping a single row per CDR3 protein. This sample carries more than 250,000 distinct CDR3 sequences, roughly 25% of them seen once, and the ten largest clones take roughly 13%. This material consisted of cultured PBMCs, taken from culture after CMV antigen stimulation. The receptors were gathered from a human donor in good health (CMV status not recorded). Some clones in this sample may be carry-over from other donors' samples.

This clonotype has a count of ten or more. This chain links TRBV27 with TRBJ2-3, with 12 bases aligning to TRBD2. The CDR3 length is 16 residues. V gave up 5 bases and J gave up 5 bases; unmatched junction bases: 8. Germline CDR1 is MNHEY and CDR2 is SMNVEV (reference sequence). The DNA for the CDR3 is TGTGCCAGCAGTCTCCGATTACTAGCGGGAGGAGATACGCAGTATTTT. The encoded protein is CASSLRLLAGGDTQYF.

This chain connects TRBV25-1 to TRBJ2-2; D remains ambiguous. The germline V gene has CDR1 MGHDK and CDR2 SYGVNS. The CDR3 spans 13 residues. Trimming took 8 bases from V and 1 from J, leaving 8 bases between them. The CDR3 DNA sequence: TGTGCCAGCGGCAAACGGAACACCGGGGAGCTGTTTTTT. Its translation is CASGKRNTGELFF.

This sequence joins TRBV29-1 and TRBJ1-5; possible D gene TRBD1, 6 bases. Germline V lookup: CDR1 SQVTM, CDR2 ANQGSEA. V lost 5 bases to trimming and J lost 4 bases, with 12 bases between them. This CDR3 has 13 residues. The CDR3 bases are TGCAGCGTTACGCAGGGGCGAAATCAGCCCCAGCATTTT. Its translation: CSVTQGRNQPQHF.

Concerning this clonotype itself: One end of the junction does not line up with germline, which may come from a read error. CDR3 region: CASSLASGSDTQYF. CDR3 sequence (DNA): TGTGCTAGCAGCTTGGCTAGCGGGAGTGATACGCAGTATTTT. The genes are TRBV7-6 and TRBJ2-3; TRBD2 matches 10 bases. This CDR3 spans 14 amino acids. CDR1 is SGHVS, CDR2 FNYEAQ, per germline.

This chain links TRBV29-1 with TRBJ1-1, with a tentative D call TRBD1 (5 bases). V shed 6 bases and J shed 1 base, with 15 bases lying between them. The CDR3 totals 14 residues. CDR1 and CDR2 (germline): SQVTM, ANQGSEA. The CDR3 DNA sequence: TGCAGCGTCCAGGGAGAGGTGTCGAACACTGAAGCTTTCTTT. It translates to CSVQGEVSNTEAFF. Full variable domain (rest looked up from reference TRBV29-1 and TRBJ1-1): SAVISQKPSRDICQRGTSLTIQCQVDSQVTMMFWYRQQPGQSLTLIATANQGSEATYESGFVIDKFPISRPNLTFSTLTVSNMSPEDSSIYLCSVQGEVSNTEAFFGQGTRLTVV.

The chain joins TRBV12-3 or TRBV12-4 to TRBJ1-5; D is undetermined. The length of the CDR3 is 14 residues. Trimming took 3 bases from V and 3 from J, leaving 9 bases between them. The CDR3 sequence is CASSLGQPNQPQHF. The CDR3 nucleotides read TGTGCCAGCAGTTTGGGTCAGCCCAATCAGCCCCAGCATTTT.

The chain has TRBV7-8 and TRBJ2-1; the D is unclear. Germline assignment: CDR1 SGHVS and CDR2 FQNEAQ. Trimming stripped 1 base from V and 0 bases from J, with 13 bases between. The CDR3 totals 17 residues. The CDR3 DNA reads as TGTGCCAGCAGCTTAGTGGCTAGTCAGAGCTCCTACAATGAGCAGTTCTTC. As protein: CASSLVASQSSYNEQFF.

V is TRBV7-2 and J is TRBJ2-5; D unresolved. V gave up 5 bases and J gave up 5 bases, with 15 bases separating them. The CDR3 covers 14 residues. In germline, CDR1 is SGHTA, CDR2 FQGNSA. The CDR3 DNA follows: TGTGCCAGCAGCCTGCTCTTTTCCTCGGAGACCCAGTACTTC. This sequence encodes CASSLLFSSETQYF.

The chain employs TRBV11-2 and TRBJ1-1, with 8 bases matching TRBD1. Germline CDR1 and CDR2: SGHAT and FQNNGV. The length of the CDR3 is 15 residues. J lost 1 base, V lost 1 base, and 2 bases had no gene match. The CDR3, as DNA: TGTGCCAGCAGCTTAGGGACAGGGAAGAACACTGAAGCTTTCTTT. Translation gives CASSLGTGKNTEAFF.

The V gene is TRBV7-3, the J gene TRBJ2-2; TRBD2 agrees at 11 bases. From germline, CDR1 is SGHTA and CDR2 FQGTGA. The V segment lost 2 bases and the J segment 4 bases; nucleotides outside the gene matches: 12. The CDR3 has 19 amino acids. CDR3 sequence (DNA): TGTGCCAGCAGCTTACGATCCACTAGCGGGAGACCGGGCACCGGGGAGCTGTTTTTT. It codes for CASSLRSTSGRPGTGELFF.

The gene calls are TRBV27 and TRBJ2-3; D may be TRBD2 (6 bases). CDR3 length equals 16 residues. Germline V gene data show CDR1 as MNHEY and CDR2 as SMNVEV (reference sequence). Between the trimmed V and J ends, which lost 5 bases and 0 bases, there was a span of 15 bases. CDR3 residues: CASSLILARSTDTQYF. CDR3 DNA sequence: TGTGCCAGCAGTCTTATTCTAGCGAGAAGCACAGATACGCAGTATTTT.

The V call is TRBV28, the J call TRBJ1-1; maybe TRBD1 (6 bases). Trimming shortened V by 7 bases and J by 2 bases, and 11 bases separated the two germline ends. CDR3 length: 13 amino acids. Germline CDR1 reads MDHEN; CDR2 reads SYDVKM. The CDR3 nucleotides are TGTGCCAGCAAGGGACAACTAAACACTGAAGCTTTCTTT. Translating it yields CASKGQLNTEAFF.